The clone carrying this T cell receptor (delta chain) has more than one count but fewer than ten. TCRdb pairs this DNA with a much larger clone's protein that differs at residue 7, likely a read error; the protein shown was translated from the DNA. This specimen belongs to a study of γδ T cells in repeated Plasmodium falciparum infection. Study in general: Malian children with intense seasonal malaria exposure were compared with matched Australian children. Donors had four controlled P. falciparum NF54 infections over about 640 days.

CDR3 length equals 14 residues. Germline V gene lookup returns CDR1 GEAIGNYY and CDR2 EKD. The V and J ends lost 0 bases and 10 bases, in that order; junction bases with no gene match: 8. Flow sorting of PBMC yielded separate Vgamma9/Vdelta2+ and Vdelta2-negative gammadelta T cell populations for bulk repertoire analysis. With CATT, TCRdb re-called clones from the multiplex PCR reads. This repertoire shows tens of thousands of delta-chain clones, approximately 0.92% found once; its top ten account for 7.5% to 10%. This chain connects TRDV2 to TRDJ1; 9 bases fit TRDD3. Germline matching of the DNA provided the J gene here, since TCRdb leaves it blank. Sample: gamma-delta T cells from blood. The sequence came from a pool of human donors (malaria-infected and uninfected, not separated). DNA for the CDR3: TGTGCCTGTGACACCGTACCGGGGGATACAGCACTCATCTTT. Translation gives CACDTVPGDTALIF.